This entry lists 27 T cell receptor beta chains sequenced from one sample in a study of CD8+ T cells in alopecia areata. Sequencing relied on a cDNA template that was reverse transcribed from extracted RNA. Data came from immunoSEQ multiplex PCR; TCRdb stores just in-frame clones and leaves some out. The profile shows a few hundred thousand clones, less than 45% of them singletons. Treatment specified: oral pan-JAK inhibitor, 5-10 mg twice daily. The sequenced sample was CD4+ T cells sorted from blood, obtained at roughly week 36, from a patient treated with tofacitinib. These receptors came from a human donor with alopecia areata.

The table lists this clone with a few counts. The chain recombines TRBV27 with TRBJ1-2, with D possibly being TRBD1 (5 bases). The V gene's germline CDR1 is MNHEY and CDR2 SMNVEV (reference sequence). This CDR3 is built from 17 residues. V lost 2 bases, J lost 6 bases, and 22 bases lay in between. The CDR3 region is CASSLNSGGELADGYTF. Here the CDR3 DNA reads TGTGCCAGCAGTTTAAATAGTGGAGGGGAATTGGCGGATGGCTACACCTTC.

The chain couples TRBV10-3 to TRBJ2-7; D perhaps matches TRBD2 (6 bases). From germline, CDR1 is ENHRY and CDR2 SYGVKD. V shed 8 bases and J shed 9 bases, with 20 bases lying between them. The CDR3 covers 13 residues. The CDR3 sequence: CAISSLAGSRQYF. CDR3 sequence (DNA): TGTGCCATCTCGAGCCTCGCCGGGAGTAGGCAGTACTTC.

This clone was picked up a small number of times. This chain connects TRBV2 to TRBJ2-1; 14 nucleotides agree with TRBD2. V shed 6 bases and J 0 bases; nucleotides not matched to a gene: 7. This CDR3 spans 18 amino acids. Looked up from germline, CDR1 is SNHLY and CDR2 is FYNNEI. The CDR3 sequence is CASRVTGTSGSSYNEQFF. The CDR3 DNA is TGTGCCAGCAGGGTCACCGGGACTAGCGGGAGCTCCTACAATGAGCAGTTCTTC.

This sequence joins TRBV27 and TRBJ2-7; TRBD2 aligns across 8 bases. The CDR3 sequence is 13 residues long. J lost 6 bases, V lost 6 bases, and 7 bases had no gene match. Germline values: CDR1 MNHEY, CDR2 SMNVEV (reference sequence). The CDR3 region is CASRGTRLGEQYF. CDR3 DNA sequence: TGTGCCAGCAGAGGGACTAGATTGGGCGAGCAGTACTTC.

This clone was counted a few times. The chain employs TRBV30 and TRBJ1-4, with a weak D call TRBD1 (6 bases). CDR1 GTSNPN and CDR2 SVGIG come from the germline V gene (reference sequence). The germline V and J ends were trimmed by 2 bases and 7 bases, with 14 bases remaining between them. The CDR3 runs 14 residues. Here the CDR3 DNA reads TGTGCCTGGAGTAACCGGGGGCATCCTGAAAAACTGTTTTTT. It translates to CAWSNRGHPEKLFF. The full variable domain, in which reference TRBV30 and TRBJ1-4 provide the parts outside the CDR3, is SQTIHQWPATLVQPVGSPLSLECTVEGTSNPNLYWYRQAAGRGLQLLFYSVGIGQISSEVPQNLSASRPQDRQFILSSKKLLLSDSGFYLCAWSNRGHPEKLFFGSGTQLSVL.

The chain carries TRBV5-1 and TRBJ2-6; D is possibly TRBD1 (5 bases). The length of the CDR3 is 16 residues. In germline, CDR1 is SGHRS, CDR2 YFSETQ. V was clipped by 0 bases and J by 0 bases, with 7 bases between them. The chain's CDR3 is CASSLDGASGANVLTF. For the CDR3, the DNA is TGCGCCAGCAGCTTGGATGGGGCCTCTGGGGCCAACGTCCTGACTTTC.

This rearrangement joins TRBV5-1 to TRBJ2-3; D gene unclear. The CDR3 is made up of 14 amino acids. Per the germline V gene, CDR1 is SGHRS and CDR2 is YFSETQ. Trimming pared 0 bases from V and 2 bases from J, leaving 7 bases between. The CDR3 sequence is CASSLGPDTDTQYF. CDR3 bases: TGCGCCAGCAGCTTGGGACCGGACACAGATACGCAGTATTTT.

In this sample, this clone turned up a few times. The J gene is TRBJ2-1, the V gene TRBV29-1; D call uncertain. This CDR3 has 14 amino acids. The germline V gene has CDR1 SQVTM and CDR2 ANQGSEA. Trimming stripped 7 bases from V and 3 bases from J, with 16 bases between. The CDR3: CSAARIRGYNEQFF. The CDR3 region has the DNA TGCAGCGCGGCGCGTATTAGAGGCTACAATGAGCAGTTCTTC.

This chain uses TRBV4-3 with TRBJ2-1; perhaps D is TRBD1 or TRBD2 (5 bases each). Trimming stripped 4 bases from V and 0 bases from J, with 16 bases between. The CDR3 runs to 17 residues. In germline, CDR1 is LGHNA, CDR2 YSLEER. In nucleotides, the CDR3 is TGCGCCAGCAGCCCTGAGCCTCGGGGCAGCTCCTACAATGAGCAGTTCTTC. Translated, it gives CASSPEPRGSSYNEQFF.

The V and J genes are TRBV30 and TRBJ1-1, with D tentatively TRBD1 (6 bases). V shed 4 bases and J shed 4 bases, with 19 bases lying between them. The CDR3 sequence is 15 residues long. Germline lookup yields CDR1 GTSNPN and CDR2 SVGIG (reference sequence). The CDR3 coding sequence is TGTGCCTGGATCCTGACAGGCACTCGGGGCACTGAAGCTTTCTTT. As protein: CAWILTGTRGTEAFF. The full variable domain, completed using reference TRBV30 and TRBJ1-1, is SQTIHQWPATLVQPVGSPLSLECTVEGTSNPNLYWYRQAAGRGLQLLFYSVGIGQISSEVPQNLSASRPQDRQFILSSKKLLLSDSGFYLCAWILTGTRGTEAFFGQGTRLTVV.

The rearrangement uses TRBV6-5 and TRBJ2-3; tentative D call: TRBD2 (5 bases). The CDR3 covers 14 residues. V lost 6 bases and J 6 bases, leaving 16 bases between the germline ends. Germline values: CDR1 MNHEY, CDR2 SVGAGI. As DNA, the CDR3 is TGTGCCAGCAGCCTCGGACTCGCGCGGGATACGCAGTATTTT. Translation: CASSLGLARDTQYF.

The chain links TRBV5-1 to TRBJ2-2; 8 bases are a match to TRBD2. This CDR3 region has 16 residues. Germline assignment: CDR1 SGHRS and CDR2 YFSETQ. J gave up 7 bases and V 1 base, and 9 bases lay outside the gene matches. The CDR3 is CASSLLSSGRGGELFF. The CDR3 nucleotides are TGCGCCAGCAGCTTGCTCTCCAGCGGGAGAGGCGGGGAGCTGTTTTTT.

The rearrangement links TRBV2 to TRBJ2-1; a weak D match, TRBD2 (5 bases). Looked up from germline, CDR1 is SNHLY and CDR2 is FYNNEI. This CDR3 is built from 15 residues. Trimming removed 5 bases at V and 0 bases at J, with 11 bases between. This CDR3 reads CASSTLAGSYNEQFF. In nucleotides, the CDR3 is TGTGCCAGCAGTACCCTGGCGGGCTCCTACAATGAGCAGTTCTTC.

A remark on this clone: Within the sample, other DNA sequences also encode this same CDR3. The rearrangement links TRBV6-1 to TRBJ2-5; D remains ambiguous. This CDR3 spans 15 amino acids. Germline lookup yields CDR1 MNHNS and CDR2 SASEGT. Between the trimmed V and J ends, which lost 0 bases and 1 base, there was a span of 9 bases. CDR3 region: CASSEAPGLQETQYF. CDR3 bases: TGTGCCAGCAGTGAAGCGCCGGGCCTCCAAGAGACCCAGTACTTC.

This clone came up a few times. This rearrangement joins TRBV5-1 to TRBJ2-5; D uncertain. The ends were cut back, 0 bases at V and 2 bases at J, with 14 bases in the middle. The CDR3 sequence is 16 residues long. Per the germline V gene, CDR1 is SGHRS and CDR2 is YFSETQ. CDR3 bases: TGCGCCAGCAGCTTGGCTGATCAGAATATACAAGAGACCCAGTACTTC. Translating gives CASSLADQNIQETQYF.

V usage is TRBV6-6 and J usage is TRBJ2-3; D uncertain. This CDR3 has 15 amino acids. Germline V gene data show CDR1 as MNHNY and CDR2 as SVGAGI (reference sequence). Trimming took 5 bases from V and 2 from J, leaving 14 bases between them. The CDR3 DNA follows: TGTGCCAGCAGTCCGAGGTCCCCTTACACAGATACGCAGTATTTT. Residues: CASSPRSPYTDTQYF.

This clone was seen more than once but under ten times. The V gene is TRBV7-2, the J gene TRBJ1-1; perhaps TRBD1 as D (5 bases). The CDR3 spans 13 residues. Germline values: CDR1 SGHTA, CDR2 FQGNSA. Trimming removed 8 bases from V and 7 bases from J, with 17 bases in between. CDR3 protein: CASGDGADREAFF. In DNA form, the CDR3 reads TGTGCCAGCGGTGACGGGGCCGACCGTGAAGCTTTCTTT.

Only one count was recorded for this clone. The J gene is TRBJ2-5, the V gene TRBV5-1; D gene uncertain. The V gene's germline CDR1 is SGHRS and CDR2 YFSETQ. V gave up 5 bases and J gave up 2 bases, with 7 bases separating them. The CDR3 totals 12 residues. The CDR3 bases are TGCGCCAGCAGTACCATACAAGAGACCCAGTACTTC. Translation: CASSTIQETQYF.

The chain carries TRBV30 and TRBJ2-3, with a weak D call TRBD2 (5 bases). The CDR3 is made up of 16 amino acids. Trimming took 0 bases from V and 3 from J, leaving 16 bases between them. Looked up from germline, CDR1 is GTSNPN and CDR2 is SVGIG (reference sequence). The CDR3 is CAWSVPRPGRTDTQYF. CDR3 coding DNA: TGTGCCTGGAGTGTCCCCCGACCGGGAAGGACAGATACGCAGTATTTT.

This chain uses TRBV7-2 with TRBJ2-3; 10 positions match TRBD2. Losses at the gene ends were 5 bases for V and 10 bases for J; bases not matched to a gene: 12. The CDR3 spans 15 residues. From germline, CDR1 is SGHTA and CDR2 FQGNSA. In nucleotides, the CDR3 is TGTGCCAGCAGCCACTGGACTAGCGGCCGTGGGTCGCAGTATTTT. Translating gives CASSHWTSGRGSQYF. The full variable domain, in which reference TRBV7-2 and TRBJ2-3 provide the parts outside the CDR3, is GAGVSQSPSNKVTEKGKDVELRCDPISGHTALYWYRQSLGQGLEFLIYFQGNSAPDKSGLPSDRFSAERTGGSVSTLTIQRTQQEDSAVYLCASSHWTSGRGSQYFGPGTRLTVL.

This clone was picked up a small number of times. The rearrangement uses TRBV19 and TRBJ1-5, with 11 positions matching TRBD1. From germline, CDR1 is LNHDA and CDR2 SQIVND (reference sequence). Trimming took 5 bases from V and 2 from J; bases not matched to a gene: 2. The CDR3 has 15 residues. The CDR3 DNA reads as TGTGCCAGTAGTTCGGACAGGGGGCGCAATCAGCCCCAGCATTTT. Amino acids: CASSSDRGRNQPQHF.

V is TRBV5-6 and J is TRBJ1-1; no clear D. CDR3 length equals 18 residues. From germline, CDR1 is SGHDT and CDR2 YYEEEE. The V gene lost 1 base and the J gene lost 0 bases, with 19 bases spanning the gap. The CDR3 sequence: CASSLFSWVGVMNTEAFF. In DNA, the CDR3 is TGTGCCAGCAGCTTGTTCTCCTGGGTCGGAGTAATGAACACTGAAGCTTTCTTT.

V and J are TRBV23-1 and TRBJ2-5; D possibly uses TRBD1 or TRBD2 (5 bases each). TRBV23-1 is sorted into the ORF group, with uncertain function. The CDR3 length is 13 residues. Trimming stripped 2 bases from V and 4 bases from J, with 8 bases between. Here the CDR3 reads CASSQQGPETQYF. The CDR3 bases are TGCGCCAGCAGTCAACAGGGACCAGAGACCCAGTACTTC.

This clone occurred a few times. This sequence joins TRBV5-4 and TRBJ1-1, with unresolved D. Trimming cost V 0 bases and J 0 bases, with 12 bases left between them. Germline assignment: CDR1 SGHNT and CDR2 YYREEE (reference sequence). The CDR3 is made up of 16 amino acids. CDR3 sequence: CASSLAFTEVNTEAFF. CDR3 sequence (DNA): TGTGCCAGCAGCTTGGCCTTTACAGAAGTGAACACTGAAGCTTTCTTT.

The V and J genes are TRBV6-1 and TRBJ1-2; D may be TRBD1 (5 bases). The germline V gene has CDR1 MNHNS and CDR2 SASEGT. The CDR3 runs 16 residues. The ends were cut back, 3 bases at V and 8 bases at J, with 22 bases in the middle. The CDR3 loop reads CASSEQQDLVFVGYTF. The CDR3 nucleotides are TGTGCCAGCAGTGAGCAACAGGACCTAGTGTTTGTGGGCTACACCTTC.

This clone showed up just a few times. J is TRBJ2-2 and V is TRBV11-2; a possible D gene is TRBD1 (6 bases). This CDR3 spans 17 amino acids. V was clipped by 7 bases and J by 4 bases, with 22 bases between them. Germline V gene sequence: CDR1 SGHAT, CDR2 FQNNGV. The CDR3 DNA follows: TGTGCCAGCACCCTAGGGCGGGCCAGAGGGGGCACCGGGGAGCTGTTTTTT. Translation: CASTLGRARGGTGELFF.

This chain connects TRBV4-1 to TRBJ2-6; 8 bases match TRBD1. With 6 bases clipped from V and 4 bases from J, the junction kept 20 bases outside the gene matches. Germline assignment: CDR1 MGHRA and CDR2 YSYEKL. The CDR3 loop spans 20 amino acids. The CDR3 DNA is TGCGCCAGCAGTGACCTGCAAACGGGACAGGTTAGTTCCGGGGCCAACGTCCTGACTTTC. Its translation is CASSDLQTGQVSSGANVLTF.